This entry lists 17 T cell receptor beta chains sequenced from one sample in a study of cytomegalovirus exposure and HLA in healthy donors. PCR used 60 Vbeta primers and 13 Jbeta primers. Only in-frame clones appear in the TCRdb table, and some are missing; sequencing was by immunoSEQ multiplex PCR. This sample contains about 60,000 clones. Sequenced input: PBMCs. The receptor set was obtained from a man aged 45-65 years in good health and CMV-seropositive.

DNA for the CDR3: TGTGCCAGCAGCGTATCACAGGGTATGCACGAGCAGTACTTC. Protein product: CASSVSQGMHEQYF. This chain uses TRBV9 with TRBJ2-7; D perhaps matches TRBD1 (6 bases). This CDR3 spans 14 amino acids. Germline CDR1 and CDR2: SGDLS and YYNGEE. Trimming removed 1 base from V and 5 bases from J, with 13 bases in between. Supplemented by reference TRBV9 and TRBJ2-7, the full variable domain reads DSGVTQTPKHLITATGQRVTLRCSPRSGDLSVYWYQQSLDQGLQFLIQYYNGEERAKGNILERFSAQQFPDLHSELNLSSLELGDSALYFCASSVSQGMHEQYFGPGTRLTVT.

The chain combines TRBV7-3 with TRBJ2-3, with D possibly being TRBD2 (6 bases). V dropped 3 bases and J dropped 1 base, with 11 bases sitting between them. The CDR3 spans 15 residues. Germline V gene sequence: CDR1 SGHTA, CDR2 FQGTGA. The CDR3 DNA reads TGTGCCAGCAGCTTGGGGGAGCGGGGCACAGATACGCAGTATTTT. The encoded protein is CASSLGERGTDTQYF.

The chain employs TRBV4-3 and TRBJ1-4; possible D gene TRBD1, 6 bases. V was pared by 5 bases and J by 6 bases, with 10 bases between. Germline V gives CDR1 LGHNA, CDR2 YSLEER. This CDR3 region has 13 residues. The CDR3 DNA follows: TGCGCCAGCAGCTTTCCAGGGGATGAAAAACTGTTTTTT. Translating it yields CASSFPGDEKLFF.

The chain uses TRBV5-3 and TRBJ1-2; 10 bases align to TRBD1. TRBV5-3 qualifies as an ORF whose function is uncertain. This CDR3 is built from 15 residues. Trimming at V came to 2 bases and at J to 4 bases, leaving 5 bases not matched to a gene. The CDR3 region has the DNA TGTGCCAGAAGCTTCCGGACAGGGGGTAGCTATGGCTACACCTTC. It encodes CARSFRTGGSYGYTF.

The genes are TRBV7-2 and TRBJ1-6; weak D call: TRBD1 (6 bases). Germline V gene data show CDR1 as SGHTA and CDR2 as FQGNSA. CDR3 length: 15 amino acids. V lost 1 base and J lost 13, with 17 bases in between. Here the CDR3 DNA reads TGTGCCAGCAGCTTAGAGGACAGACAGGTGATTCCCCTCCACTTT. Protein: CASSLEDRQVIPLHF.

V usage is TRBV6-1 and J usage is TRBJ2-3, with 10 bases matching TRBD2. Trimming removed 2 bases from V and 5 bases from J; junction bases left unmatched: 4. CDR3 length: 15 residues. CDR1 and CDR2 (germline): MNHNS, SASEGT. For the CDR3, the DNA is TGTGCCAGCAGTGAAAGCCTAGCGGGAGTAGATACGCAGTATTTT. It is translated as CASSESLAGVDTQYF.

The genes are TRBV4-2 and TRBJ2-5, with 10 bases matching TRBD2. The CDR3 is made up of 16 amino acids. V shed 4 bases, J shed 2 bases, and the junction held 7 bases outside the gene matches. Germline CDR1 reads LGHNA; CDR2 reads YNFKEQ. The CDR3 DNA sequence: TGTGCCAGCAGCCGTCGAGCGGGAGGGAATCAAGAGACCCAGTACTTC. This gives the protein CASSRRAGGNQETQYF.

V usage is TRBV6-5 and J usage is TRBJ1-1; TRBD1 aligns across 9 bases. CDR3 size: 16 residues. Per the germline V gene, CDR1 is MNHEY and CDR2 is SVGAGI. V was pared by 2 bases and J by 3 bases, with 7 bases of the junction left unmatched. In DNA, the CDR3 is TGTGCCAGCAGTTACACCGGGACAGGGCCGGACACTGAAGCTTTCTTT. This gives the protein CASSYTGTGPDTEAFF.

The chain joins TRBV4-3 to TRBJ2-6; no definite D call. The CDR3 runs 19 residues. Deletions cut 1 base from V and 0 bases from J, with 16 bases between. CDR1 and CDR2 (germline): LGHNA, YSLEER. In nucleotides, the CDR3 is TGCGCCAGCAGCCAAGCATGGGCTCTTCGTCACTCTGGGGCCAACGTCCTGACTTTC. Its protein product is CASSQAWALRHSGANVLTF.

The V gene is TRBV7-8, the J gene TRBJ1-6, with 9 bases that match TRBD1. V lost 2 bases, J lost 9 bases, and 8 bases stayed unmatched. The CDR3 totals 16 residues. Per the germline V gene, CDR1 is SGHVS and CDR2 is FQNEAQ. CDR3 loop: CASSLSGTGFRSPLHF. CDR3 in DNA: TGTGCCAGCAGCTTAAGCGGGACAGGGTTCCGTTCACCCCTCCACTTT.

The chain recombines TRBV5-6 with TRBJ2-1, with 12 nucleotides matching TRBD1. V gave up 3 bases and J gave up 0 bases; unmatched junction bases: 10. Germline V CDR1 and CDR2: SGHDT, YYEEEE. The CDR3 covers 19 residues. DNA of the CDR3: TGTGCCAGCAGCTCAGGGACAGGGGGCTGGTGGGGCTCCTACAATGAGCAGTTCTTC. Its protein is CASSSGTGGWWGSYNEQFF.

The rearrangement uses TRBV10-3 and TRBJ2-7, with 10 nucleotides matching TRBD1. V gave up 10 bases and J gave up 5 bases; unmatched junction bases: 11. Looked up from germline, CDR1 is ENHRY and CDR2 is SYGVKD. This CDR3 has 14 residues. The chain's CDR3 is CATTDRGTEHEQYF. CDR3 coding DNA: TGTGCCACGACGGACAGGGGGACCGAGCACGAGCAGTACTTC.

The CDR3 spells CASSLRSGQETQYF. The DNA for the CDR3 is TGTGCCAGCAGCTTACGTAGCGGGCAAGAGACCCAGTACTTC. The V and J genes are TRBV9 and TRBJ2-5, with 7 bases fitting TRBD2. This CDR3 region has 14 residues. CDR1 is SGDLS and CDR2 is YYNGEE in the germline V gene. J lost 2 bases, V lost 4 bases, and 5 bases had no gene match.

The CDR3 loop reads CASSLSGSRRDTQYF. In nucleotides, the CDR3 is TGTGCCAGTAGTCTTAGCGGGAGTAGAAGAGATACGCAGTATTTT. This chain uses TRBV19 with TRBJ2-3; TRBD2 agrees at 9 bases. This CDR3 is built from 15 residues. The J segment lost 5 bases and the V segment lost 5 bases, leaving 8 bases of the junction unmatched. CDR1 is LNHDA and CDR2 is SQIVND in the germline V gene (reference sequence).

The V and J genes are TRBV4-1 and TRBJ1-3; TRBD1 might be the D (5 bases). Germline values: CDR1 MGHRA, CDR2 YSYEKL. The length of the CDR3 is 16 residues. V dropped 3 bases and J dropped 4 bases, with 16 bases sitting between them. The CDR3: CASSHLSQDVGNTIYF. The CDR3 nucleotides are TGCGCCAGCAGCCACCTCTCACAGGATGTAGGAAACACCATATATTTT.

The genes are TRBV28 and TRBJ2-6; D unclear. Between the trimmed V and J ends, which lost 5 bases and 4 bases, there was a span of 12 bases. CDR3 length: 15 residues. CDR1 MDHEN and CDR2 SYDVKM come from the germline V gene. The CDR3: CASSPQVSGANVLTF. CDR3 in DNA: TGTGCCAGCAGTCCCCAGGTTTCGGGGGCCAACGTCCTGACTTTC.

The chain combines TRBV6-6 with TRBJ1-3, with D possibly matching TRBD1 (5 bases). V was clipped by 5 bases and J by 1 base, with 9 bases between them. Germline CDR1 and CDR2: MNHNY and SVGAGI (reference sequence). The CDR3 extends over 14 amino acids. The CDR3 DNA reads TGTGCCAGCAGTCCCCAGGGATCTGGAAACACCATATATTTT. Protein product: CASSPQGSGNTIYF.